This entry lists 18 T cell receptor beta chains sequenced from one sample in a study of blood T cell repertoires in COVID-19. TCRdb keeps only in-frame clones here, not all; method: immunoSEQ multiplex PCR. The repertoire holds about 78,000 clones, 77% seen once, with 9.5% to 10% in the top ten. Sequencing used peripheral blood. These receptors all stem from a human donor in a cohort sampled during active COVID-19.

The chain combines TRBV3-1 (or the pseudogene TRBV3-2) with TRBJ1-4; 8 bases are a match to TRBD1. The CDR3 loop spans 16 amino acids. J gave up 7 bases and V 2 bases, and 9 bases lay outside the gene matches. CDR1 and CDR2 from the germline V gene are LGHDT and YNNKEL (reference sequence). CDR3 DNA: TGTGCCAGCAGCCAATACTCAGGGGGCAAGGGTGAAAAACTGTTTTTT. Its protein product is CASSQYSGGKGEKLFF.

The chain employs TRBV4-2 and TRBJ1-1; no definite D call. The ends were cut back, 4 bases at V and 2 bases at J, with 17 bases in the middle. CDR3 length: 16 residues. Germline values: CDR1 LGHNA, CDR2 YNFKEQ. Written as DNA, the CDR3 is TGTGCCAGCAGCCCCGCTGCGACTGCAGATAACACTGAAGCTTTCTTT. Its translation is CASSPAATADNTEAFF.

The count of this clone is one. This chain joins TRBV6-1 and TRBJ1-2, with a possible D match to TRBD1 (6 bases). Per germline, CDR1 MNHNS and CDR2 SASEGT. The CDR3 has 13 residues. V lost 2 bases, J lost 8 bases, and 12 bases lay in between. As DNA, the CDR3 is TGTGCCAGCAGTGAATACGAGCAGGGGGGCTACACCTTC. The encoded protein is CASSEYEQGGYTF.

V usage is TRBV7-8 and J usage is TRBJ2-7, with 9 bases aligning to TRBD2. Germline V gene lookup returns CDR1 SGHVS and CDR2 FQNEAQ. After removal of 7 bases from V and 2 bases from J, the junction contained 12 bases not matched to a gene. The CDR3 runs 16 residues. CDR3 in DNA: TGTGCCAGCATCCCAAACCTAGCGGGGCAAACCTACGAGCAGTACTTC. This encodes CASIPNLAGQTYEQYF.

This clone was observed a few times. This chain links TRBV18 with TRBJ1-5, with D possibly TRBD1 on 6 matching bases. The CDR3 sequence is 13 residues long. The germline gives CDR1 KGHSH, CDR2 LQKENI. The V end lost 3 bases, the J end lost 4 bases, and 7 bases lay between the germline ends. This CDR3 is CASSPTGNQPQHF. The CDR3 DNA reads as TGTGCCAGCTCACCGACAGGTAATCAGCCCCAGCATTTT. Together with reference TRBV18 and TRBJ1-5, the CDR3 gives the full variable domain: NAGVMQNPRHLVRRRGQEARLRCSPMKGHSHVYWYRQLPEEGLKFMVYLQKENIIDESGMPKERFSAEFPKEGPSILRIQQVVRGDSAAYFCASSPTGNQPQHFGDGTRLSIL.

J is TRBJ1-1 and V is TRBV9; maybe TRBD1 (5 bases). The CDR3 spans 13 residues. The V end lost 4 bases, the J end lost 3 bases, and 10 bases lay between the germline ends. Germline V lookup: CDR1 SGDLS, CDR2 YYNGEE. In nucleotides, the CDR3 is TGTGCCAGCAGCATGGGGGGTTACACTGAAGCTTTCTTT. Amino acids: CASSMGGYTEAFF.

The CDR3 region has the DNA TGTGCCAGCAGTCCCAGACTAGCGGGGGGGTACAATGAGCAGTTCTTC. Translated, it gives CASSPRLAGGYNEQFF. The chain couples TRBV28 to TRBJ2-1, with TRBD2 identical over 14 bases. Germline-derived CDR1 and CDR2 are MDHEN and SYDVKM. V trimming: 5 bases; J trimming: 4 bases; junction bases outside the gene matches: 4. The CDR3 contains 16 residues.

This chain uses TRBV7-2 with TRBJ1-6; D is unclear. V was clipped by 1 base and J by 6 bases, with 10 bases between them. Germline CDR1 reads SGHTA; CDR2 reads FQGNSA. This CDR3 is 15 amino acids long. The CDR3 DNA reads TGTGCCAGCAGCTTAGACAGTCGGGGTAATTCACCCCTCCACTTT. It encodes CASSLDSRGNSPLHF.

The chain links TRBV30 to TRBJ2-3; TRBD2 matches 7 bases. V lost 5 bases, J lost 2 bases, and 4 bases stayed unmatched. There are 13 residues in the CDR3. CDR1 is GTSNPN, CDR2 SVGIG, per germline (reference sequence). The CDR3 sequence: CAWGRDYTDTQYF. CDR3 nucleotide sequence: TGTGCCTGGGGACGGGACTACACAGATACGCAGTATTTT.

This chain links TRBV30 with TRBJ2-7; 8 bases map to TRBD1. The germline gives CDR1 GTSNPN, CDR2 SVGIG (reference sequence). V was clipped by 3 bases and J by 7 bases; unmatched bases: 8. The CDR3 runs to 13 residues. The CDR3 nucleotides read TGTGCCTGGAGCGCCTCCAGGGGGCGGGAGCAGTACTTC. Its translation is CAWSASRGREQYF.

This chain links TRBV7-9 with TRBJ1-2, with D possibly being TRBD1 (6 bases). Germline V lookup: CDR1 SEHNR, CDR2 FQNEAQ (reference sequence). The CDR3 is 15 amino acids. V was cut by 4 bases and J by 4 bases, with 16 bases left in between. CDR3 residues: CASSSKDRPIYGYTF. CDR3 DNA: TGTGCCAGCAGCTCAAAAGACAGGCCGATCTATGGCTACACCTTC. Full variable domain (missing parts from reference TRBV7-9 and TRBJ1-2): DTGVSQNPRHKITKRGQNVTFRCDPISEHNRLYWYRQTLGQGPEFLTYFQNEAQLEKSRLLSDRFSAERPKGSFSTLEIQRTEQGDSAMYLCASSSKDRPIYGYTFGSGTRLTVV.

The sample holds a few counts of this clone. The rearrangement uses TRBV5-1 and TRBJ2-2, with 8 positions matching TRBD1. The CDR3 spans 16 residues. Germline V lookup: CDR1 SGHRS, CDR2 YFSETQ. With V trimmed by 0 bases and J by 1 base, 2 bases remained unmatched. The DNA for the CDR3 is TGCGCCAGCAGCTTGGCCGGACAGGGGAACACCGGGGAGCTGTTTTTT. Protein: CASSLAGQGNTGELFF.

CDR3 amino acids: CASSQDNGRGQQYF. CDR3 bases: TGCGCCAGCAGCCAAGATAACGGGCGAGGGCAGCAGTACTTC. The chain has TRBV4-3 and TRBJ2-7; D is possibly TRBD2 (5 bases). This CDR3 contains 14 residues. Trimming took off 0 bases at V and 8 bases at J, with 14 bases between the two ends. Germline assignment: CDR1 LGHNA and CDR2 YSLEER.

As to this clone: One junction end disagrees with the germline gene, perhaps due to a read error. The chain is built from TRBV11-1 and TRBJ1-2; D is unresolved. Germline CDR1 SGHAT, CDR2 FQDESV (reference sequence). The CDR3 is 13 residues long. CDR3 in DNA: TGTGCCAGCAGCATAGCCGGTATATATGGCTACACCTTC. Translating gives CASSIAGIYGYTF. The whole variable domain, remainder taken from reference TRBV11-1 and TRBJ1-2, is EAEVAQSPRYKITEKSQAVAFWCDPISGHATLYWYRQILGQGPELLVQFQDESVVDDSQLPKDRFSAERLKGVDSTLKIQPAELGDSAMYLCASSIAGIYGYTFGSGTRLTVV.

This chain uses TRBV19 with TRBJ1-3; D gene ambiguous. This CDR3 spans 15 amino acids. Per germline, CDR1 LNHDA and CDR2 SQIVND (reference sequence). V gave up 5 bases and J gave up 2 bases, with 13 bases separating them. This chain's CDR3 is CASSFGVMAGNTIYF. The CDR3 DNA is TGTGCCAGTAGTTTCGGGGTCATGGCTGGAAACACCATATATTTT.

V is TRBV7-8 and J is TRBJ1-5; D gene ambiguous. Germline CDR1 SGHVS, CDR2 FQNEAQ. The CDR3 extends over 16 amino acids. Trimming took 0 bases from V and 4 from J, leaving 13 bases between them. CDR3 DNA sequence: TGTGCCAGCAGCTTAGCGGAGGCATCAGCAAATCAGCCCCAGCATTTT. Residues: CASSLAEASANQPQHF.

This chain uses TRBV6-2 or TRBV6-3 with TRBJ2-3, with 9 bases that match TRBD1. Germline assignment: CDR1 MNHEY and CDR2 SVGEGT. The ends lost 0 bases at V and 2 bases at J; junction bases unmatched: 6. This CDR3 comprises 17 residues. Written as DNA, the CDR3 is TGTGCCAGCAGTTACTCCCCCGGGACAGGGTACACAGATACGCAGTATTTT. Translating it yields CASSYSPGTGYTDTQYF.

J is TRBJ2-7 and V is TRBV6-5; D perhaps matches TRBD1 (6 bases). Per germline, CDR1 MNHEY and CDR2 SVGAGI. The CDR3 extends over 14 amino acids. V lost 6 bases and J 1 base, leaving 13 bases between the germline ends. The CDR3 DNA reads TGTGCCAGCAGCCAAGGGGACAAATCCTACGAGCAGTACTTC. Translation gives CASSQGDKSYEQYF.